This entry describes one T cell receptor (beta chain). Its antigen is unknown. Per-nucleotide qualities are absent, and no much larger clonotype sits a single base away. Libraries came from RT-PCR. This sample was sequenced with an Illumina HiSeq 2500. The raw public data were reprocessed by TCRdb itself: fastp quality trimming at Q25, MiXCR clonotype calling, in-frame beta chains only. Each CDR3 protein gets just one entry, which takes the most common genes and DNA from the rows behind it. This sample comprises roughly 500,000 distinct CDR3 sequences, approximately 15% of them detected only once. The ten largest account for roughly 3% of the sample. As encoded in the germline V gene (reference sequence), CDR1 is DFQATT while CDR2 is SNEGSKA. The CDR3 spans 14 residues, from the cysteine through the phenylalanine. The retained sequence is limited to the CDR3, 42 bases, with the frame set at the first base. V was cut back by 0 bases and J by 5 bases, leaving a gap of 13 bases between them.

The data are from a study of response to subunit inactivated influenza vaccine (dated by TCRdb to 2017 to 2018). With respect to the entire study: To follow how T cells responded to a trivalent subunit inactivated influenza vaccine, the researchers relied on deep quantitative profiling of the T cell receptor repertoire.

The full study reports these points: The authors suggested that each seasonal influenza vaccination may recruit only a limited number of new T cells.

Sample: CD4+ T cells sorted from PBMCs, taken about 24 months after vaccination. The chain is made from TRBV20-1 and TRBJ2-5, and TRBD1 may be the D gene, going by 5 matching bases. This TCR was sampled from a man between 50 and 70 years old who received an inactivated influenza vaccine. Donor details come from another sample of the same person, matched by shared clones. Here is the DNA: TGCAGTGCTAGAGATCTTGACAGCCAGGAGACCCAGTACTTC. Its product reads: CSARDLDSQETQYF.